This T cell receptor beta chain is drawn from a study of control samples from healthy donors and cancer patients. CDR3 length equals 11 residues. Trimming shortened V by 0 bases and J by 4 bases, and 0 bases separated the two germline ends. Germline loops: CDR1 SGHDT, CDR2 YYEEEE. TCRdb keeps only in-frame clones here, not all; method: immunoSEQ multiplex PCR. The data hold some 100,000 clones, with approximately 90% observed a single time. The sample consisted of blood. The clonotype originates from a man aged 30 to 45 in good health. The genes are TRBV5-6 and TRBJ2-3; D remains ambiguous. The CDR3 sequence: CASSLADTQYF. Here the CDR3 DNA reads TGTGCCAGCAGCTTGGCAGATACGCAGTATTTT.